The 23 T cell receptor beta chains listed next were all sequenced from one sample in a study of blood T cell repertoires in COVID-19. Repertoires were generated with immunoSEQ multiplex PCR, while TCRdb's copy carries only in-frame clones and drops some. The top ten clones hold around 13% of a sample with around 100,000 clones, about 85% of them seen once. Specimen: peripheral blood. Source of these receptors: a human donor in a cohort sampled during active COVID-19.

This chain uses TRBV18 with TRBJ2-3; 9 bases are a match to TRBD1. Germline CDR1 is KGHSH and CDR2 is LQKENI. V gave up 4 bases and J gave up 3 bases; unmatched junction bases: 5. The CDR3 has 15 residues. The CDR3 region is CASSLQGAGTDTQYF. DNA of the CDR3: TGTGCCAGCTCACTACAGGGGGCAGGGACAGATACGCAGTATTTT.

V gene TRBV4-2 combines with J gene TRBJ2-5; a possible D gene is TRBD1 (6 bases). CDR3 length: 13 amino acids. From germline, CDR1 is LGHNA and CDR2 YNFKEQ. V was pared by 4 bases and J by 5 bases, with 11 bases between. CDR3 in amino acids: CASSPPGVETQYF. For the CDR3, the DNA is TGTGCCAGCAGCCCGCCAGGGGTTGAGACCCAGTACTTC.

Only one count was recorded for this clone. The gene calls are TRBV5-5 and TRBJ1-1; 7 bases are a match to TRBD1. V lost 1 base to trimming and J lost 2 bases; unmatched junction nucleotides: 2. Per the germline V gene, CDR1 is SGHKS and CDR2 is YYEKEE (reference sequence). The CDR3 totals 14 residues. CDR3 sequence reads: CASSLTGVNTEAFF. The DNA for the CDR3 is TGTGCCAGCAGCTTGACAGGGGTTAACACTGAAGCTTTCTTT.

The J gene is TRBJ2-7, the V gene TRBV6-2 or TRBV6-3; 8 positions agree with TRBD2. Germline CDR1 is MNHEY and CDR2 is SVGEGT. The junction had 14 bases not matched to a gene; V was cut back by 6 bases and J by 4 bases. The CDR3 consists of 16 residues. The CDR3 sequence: CASSPPPQREYYEQYF. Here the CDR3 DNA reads TGTGCCAGCAGCCCCCCTCCCCAGCGGGAGTATTACGAGCAGTACTTC.

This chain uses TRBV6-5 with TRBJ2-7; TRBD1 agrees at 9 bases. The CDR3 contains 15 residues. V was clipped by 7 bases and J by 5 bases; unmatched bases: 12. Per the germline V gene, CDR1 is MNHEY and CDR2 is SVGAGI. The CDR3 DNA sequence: TGTGCCAGCACCACACCGGGACAGGGTCGGAACGAGCAGTACTTC. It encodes CASTTPGQGRNEQYF.

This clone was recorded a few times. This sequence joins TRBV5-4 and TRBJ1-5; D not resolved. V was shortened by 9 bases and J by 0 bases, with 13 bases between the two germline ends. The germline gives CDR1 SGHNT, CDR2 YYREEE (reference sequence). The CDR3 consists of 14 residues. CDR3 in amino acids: CATSAGYSNQPQHF. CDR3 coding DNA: TGTGCCACCTCCGCCGGGTATAGCAATCAGCCCCAGCATTTT. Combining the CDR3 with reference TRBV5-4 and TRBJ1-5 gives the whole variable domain ETGVTQSPTHLIKTRGQQVTLRCSSQSGHNTVSWYQQALGQGPQFIFQYYREEENGRGNFPPRFSGLQFPNYSSELNVNALELDDSALYLCATSAGYSNQPQHFGDGTRLSIL.

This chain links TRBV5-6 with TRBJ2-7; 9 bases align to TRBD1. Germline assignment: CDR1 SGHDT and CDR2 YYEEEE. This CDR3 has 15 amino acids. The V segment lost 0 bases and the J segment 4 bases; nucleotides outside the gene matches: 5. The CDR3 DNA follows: TGTGCCAGCAGCTTGGTTGGACAGGGGTGGTACGAGCAGTACTTC. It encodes CASSLVGQGWYEQYF.

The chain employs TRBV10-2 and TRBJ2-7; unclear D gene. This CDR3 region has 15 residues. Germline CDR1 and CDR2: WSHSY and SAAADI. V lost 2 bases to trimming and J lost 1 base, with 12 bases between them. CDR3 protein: CASSEPFGISYEQYF. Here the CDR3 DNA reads TGCGCCAGCAGTGAGCCGTTTGGCATTTCCTACGAGCAGTACTTC.

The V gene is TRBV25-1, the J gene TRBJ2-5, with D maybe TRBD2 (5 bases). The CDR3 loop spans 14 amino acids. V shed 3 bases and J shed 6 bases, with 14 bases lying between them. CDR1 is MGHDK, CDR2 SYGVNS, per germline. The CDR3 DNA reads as TGTGCCAGCAGTGATCATGGACTGGTTCAGACCCAGTACTTC. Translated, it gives CASSDHGLVQTQYF.

The CDR3 nucleotides read TGTGCCAGCAGCTTTACCGGGACAGGGGCCTACGAGCAGTACTTC. This encodes CASSFTGTGAYEQYF. The chain carries TRBV7-2 and TRBJ2-7; 10 bases match TRBD1. V lost 3 bases, J lost 2 bases, and 4 bases stayed unmatched. CDR1 is SGHTA, CDR2 FQGNSA, per germline. CDR3 length: 15 residues.

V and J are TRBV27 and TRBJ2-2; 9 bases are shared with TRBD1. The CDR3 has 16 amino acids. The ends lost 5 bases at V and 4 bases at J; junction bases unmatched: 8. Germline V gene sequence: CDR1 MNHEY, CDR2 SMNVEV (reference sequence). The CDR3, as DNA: TGTGCCAGCAGTCCTCGTGGGACAGGGAGCACCGGGGAGCTGTTTTTT. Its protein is CASSPRGTGSTGELFF.

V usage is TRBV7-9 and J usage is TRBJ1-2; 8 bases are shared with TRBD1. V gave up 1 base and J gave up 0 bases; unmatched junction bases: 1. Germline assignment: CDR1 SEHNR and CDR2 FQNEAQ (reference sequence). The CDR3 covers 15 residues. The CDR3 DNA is TGTGCCAGCAGCTTAGGGACAGGGACTAACTATGGCTACACCTTC. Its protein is CASSLGTGTNYGYTF.

The CDR3: CASKGGGNNQPQHF. The CDR3 DNA reads as TGTGCCAGCAAGGGAGGGGGTAACAATCAGCCCCAGCATTTT. The chain recombines TRBV2 with TRBJ1-5; TRBD1 might be the D (6 bases). The ends were cut back, 7 bases at V and 3 bases at J, with 13 bases in the middle. Germline V gene lookup returns CDR1 SNHLY and CDR2 FYNNEI. CDR3 length: 14 residues.

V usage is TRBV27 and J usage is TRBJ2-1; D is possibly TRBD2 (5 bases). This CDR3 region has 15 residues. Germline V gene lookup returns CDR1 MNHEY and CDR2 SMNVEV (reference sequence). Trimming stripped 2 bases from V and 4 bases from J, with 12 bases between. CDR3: CASSLLAGPYNEQFF. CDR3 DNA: TGTGCCAGCAGTTTACTCGCGGGCCCTTACAATGAGCAGTTCTTC.

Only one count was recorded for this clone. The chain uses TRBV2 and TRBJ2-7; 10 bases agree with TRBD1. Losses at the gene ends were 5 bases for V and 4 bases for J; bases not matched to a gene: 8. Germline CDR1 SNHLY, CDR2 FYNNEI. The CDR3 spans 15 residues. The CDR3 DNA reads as TGTGCCAGCAGTTCCCGGGACAGGGGTCGGTACGAGCAGTACTTC. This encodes CASSSRDRGRYEQYF. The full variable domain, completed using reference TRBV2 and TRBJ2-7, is EPEVTQTPSHQVTQMGQEVILRCVPISNHLYFYWYRQILGQKVEFLVSFYNNEISEKSEIFDDQFSVERPDGSNFTLKIRSTKLEDSAMYFCASSSRDRGRYEQYFGPGTRLTVT.

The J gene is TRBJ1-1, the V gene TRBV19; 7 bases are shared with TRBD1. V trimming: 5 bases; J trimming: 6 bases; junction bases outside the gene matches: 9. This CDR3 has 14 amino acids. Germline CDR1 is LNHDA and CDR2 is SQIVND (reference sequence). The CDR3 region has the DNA TGTGCCAGTAGTGCGCAGGGGGTGTTAGCTGAAGCTTTCTTT. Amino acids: CASSAQGVLAEAFF.

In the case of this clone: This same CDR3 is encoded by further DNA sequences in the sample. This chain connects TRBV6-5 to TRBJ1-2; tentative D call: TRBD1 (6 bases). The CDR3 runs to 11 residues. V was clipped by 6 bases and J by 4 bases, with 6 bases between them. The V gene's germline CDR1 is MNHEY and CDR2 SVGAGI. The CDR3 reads CASRGGYGYTF. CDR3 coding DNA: TGTGCCAGCAGAGGGGGCTATGGCTACACCTTC.

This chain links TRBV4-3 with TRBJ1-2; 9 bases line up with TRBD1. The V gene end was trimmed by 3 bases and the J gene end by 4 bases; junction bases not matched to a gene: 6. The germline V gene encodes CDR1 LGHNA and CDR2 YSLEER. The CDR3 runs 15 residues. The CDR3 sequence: CASSHRDRAAYGYTF. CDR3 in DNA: TGCGCCAGCAGCCATCGGGACAGGGCAGCCTATGGCTACACCTTC.

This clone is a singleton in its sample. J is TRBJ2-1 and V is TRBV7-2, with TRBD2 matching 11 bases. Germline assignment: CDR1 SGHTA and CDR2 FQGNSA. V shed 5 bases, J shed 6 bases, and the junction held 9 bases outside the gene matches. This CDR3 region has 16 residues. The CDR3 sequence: CASSLISGRVGNEQFF. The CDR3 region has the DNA TGTGCCAGCAGCCTCATTAGCGGGAGGGTAGGCAATGAGCAGTTCTTC.

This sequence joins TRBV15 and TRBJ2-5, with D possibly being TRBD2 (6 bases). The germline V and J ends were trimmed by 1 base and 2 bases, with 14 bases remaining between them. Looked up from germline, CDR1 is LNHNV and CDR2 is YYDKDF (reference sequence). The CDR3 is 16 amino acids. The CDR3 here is CATSRGPTRTQETQYF. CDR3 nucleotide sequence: TGTGCCACCAGCAGAGGGCCGACTAGGACTCAAGAGACCCAGTACTTC. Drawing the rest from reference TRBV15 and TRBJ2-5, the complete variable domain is DAMVIQNPRYQVTQFGKPVTLSCSQTLNHNVMYWYQQKSSQAPKLLFHYYDKDFNNEADTPDNFQSRRPNTSFCFLDIRSPGLGDTAMYLCATSRGPTRTQETQYFGPGTRLLVL.

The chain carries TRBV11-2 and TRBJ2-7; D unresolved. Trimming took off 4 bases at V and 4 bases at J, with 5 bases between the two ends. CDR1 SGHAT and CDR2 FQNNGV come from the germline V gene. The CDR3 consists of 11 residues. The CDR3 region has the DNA TGTGCCAGCAGCTCGGGTTACGAGCAGTACTTC. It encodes CASSSGYEQYF.

The CDR3 loop is CATSREGQGFYGYTF. The CDR3 bases are TGTGCCACCAGCAGGGAGGGACAGGGATTCTATGGCTACACCTTC. The rearrangement uses TRBV15 and TRBJ1-2; 9 bases map to TRBD1. After removal of 3 bases from V and 4 bases from J, the junction contained 6 bases not matched to a gene. CDR3 length equals 15 residues. Germline V gene lookup returns CDR1 LNHNV and CDR2 YYDKDF (reference sequence).

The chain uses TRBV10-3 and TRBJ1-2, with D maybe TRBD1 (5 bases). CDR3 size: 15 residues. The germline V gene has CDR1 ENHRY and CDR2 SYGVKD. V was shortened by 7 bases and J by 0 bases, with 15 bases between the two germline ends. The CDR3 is CAITTSMTANYGYTF. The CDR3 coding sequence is TGTGCCATCACTACTTCTATGACAGCTAACTATGGCTACACCTTC.